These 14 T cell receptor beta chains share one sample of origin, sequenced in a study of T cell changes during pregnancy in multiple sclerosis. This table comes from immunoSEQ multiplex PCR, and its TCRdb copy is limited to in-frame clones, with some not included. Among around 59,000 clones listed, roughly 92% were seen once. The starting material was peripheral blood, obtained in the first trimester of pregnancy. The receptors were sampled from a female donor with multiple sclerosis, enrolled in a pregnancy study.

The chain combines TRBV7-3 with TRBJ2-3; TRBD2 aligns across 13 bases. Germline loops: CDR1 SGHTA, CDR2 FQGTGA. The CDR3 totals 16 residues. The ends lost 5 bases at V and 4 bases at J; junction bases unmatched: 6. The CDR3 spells CASSDTSGGAPDTQYF. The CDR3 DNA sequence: TGTGCCAGCAGCGATACTAGCGGGGGGGCCCCAGATACGCAGTATTTT.

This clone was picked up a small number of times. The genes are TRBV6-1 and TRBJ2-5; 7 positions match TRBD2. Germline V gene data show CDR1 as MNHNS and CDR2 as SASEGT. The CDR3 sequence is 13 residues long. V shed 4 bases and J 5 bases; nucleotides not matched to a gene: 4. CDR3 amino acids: CASSGGGTETQYF. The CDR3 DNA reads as TGTGCCAGCAGTGGGGGGGGGACGGAGACCCAGTACTTC.

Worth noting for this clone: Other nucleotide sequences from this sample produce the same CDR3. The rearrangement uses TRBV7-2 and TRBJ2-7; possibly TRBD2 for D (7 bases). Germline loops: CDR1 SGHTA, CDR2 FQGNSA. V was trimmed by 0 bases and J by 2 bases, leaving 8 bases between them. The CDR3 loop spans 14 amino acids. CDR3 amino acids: CASSLAGGPYEQYF. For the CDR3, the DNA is TGTGCCAGCAGCTTAGCGGGGGGGCCCTACGAGCAGTACTTC.

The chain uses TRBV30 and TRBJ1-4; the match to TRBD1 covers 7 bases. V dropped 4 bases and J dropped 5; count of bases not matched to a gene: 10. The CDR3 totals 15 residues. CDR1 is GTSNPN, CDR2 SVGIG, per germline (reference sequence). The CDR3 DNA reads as TGTGCCTGGAACCGAGGGGACAGTAACAATGAAAAACTGTTTTTT. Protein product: CAWNRGDSNNEKLFF.

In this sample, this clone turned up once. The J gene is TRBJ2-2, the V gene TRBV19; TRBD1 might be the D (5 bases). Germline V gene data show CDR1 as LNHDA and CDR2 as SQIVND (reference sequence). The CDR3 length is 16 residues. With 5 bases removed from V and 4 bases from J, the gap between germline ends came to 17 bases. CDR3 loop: CASSVTVGRGTGELFF. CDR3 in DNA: TGTGCCAGTAGTGTGACAGTCGGGCGAGGCACCGGGGAGCTGTTTTTT.

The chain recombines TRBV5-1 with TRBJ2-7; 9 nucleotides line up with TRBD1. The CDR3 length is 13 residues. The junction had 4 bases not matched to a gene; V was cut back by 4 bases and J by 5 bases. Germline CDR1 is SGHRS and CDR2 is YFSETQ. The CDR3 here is CASSTGQGHEQYF. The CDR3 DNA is TGCGCCAGCAGCACGGGACAGGGCCACGAGCAGTACTTC.

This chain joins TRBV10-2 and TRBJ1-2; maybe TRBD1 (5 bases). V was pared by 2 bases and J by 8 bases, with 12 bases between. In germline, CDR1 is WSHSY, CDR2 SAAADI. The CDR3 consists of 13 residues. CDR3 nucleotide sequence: TGCGCCAGCAGTGAGGGCAGGGCGTACGGCTACACCTTC. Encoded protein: CASSEGRAYGYTF.

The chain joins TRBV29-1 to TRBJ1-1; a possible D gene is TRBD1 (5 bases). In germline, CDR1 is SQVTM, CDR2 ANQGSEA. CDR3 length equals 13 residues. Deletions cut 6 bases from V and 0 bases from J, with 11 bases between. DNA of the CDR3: TGCAGCGTCGATGACAGAGTGAACACTGAAGCTTTCTTT. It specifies CSVDDRVNTEAFF.

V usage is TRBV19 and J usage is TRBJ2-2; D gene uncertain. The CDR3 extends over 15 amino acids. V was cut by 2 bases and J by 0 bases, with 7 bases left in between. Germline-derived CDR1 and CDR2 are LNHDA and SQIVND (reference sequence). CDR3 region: CASSIRSPNTGELFF. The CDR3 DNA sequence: TGTGCCAGTAGTATAAGGAGCCCGAACACCGGGGAGCTGTTTTTT.

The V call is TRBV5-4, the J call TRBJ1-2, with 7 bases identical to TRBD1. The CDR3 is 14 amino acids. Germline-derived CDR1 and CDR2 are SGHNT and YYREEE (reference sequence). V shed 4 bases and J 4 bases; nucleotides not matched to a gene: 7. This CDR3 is CASSPTGSAYGYTF. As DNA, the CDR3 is TGTGCCAGCAGCCCGACAGGGTCCGCCTATGGCTACACCTTC.

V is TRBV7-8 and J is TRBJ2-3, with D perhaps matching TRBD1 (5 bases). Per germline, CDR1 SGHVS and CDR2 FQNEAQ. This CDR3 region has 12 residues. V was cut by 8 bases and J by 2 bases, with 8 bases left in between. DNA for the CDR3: TGTGCCAGCGGGGCAAACACAGATACGCAGTATTTT. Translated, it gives CASGANTDTQYF.

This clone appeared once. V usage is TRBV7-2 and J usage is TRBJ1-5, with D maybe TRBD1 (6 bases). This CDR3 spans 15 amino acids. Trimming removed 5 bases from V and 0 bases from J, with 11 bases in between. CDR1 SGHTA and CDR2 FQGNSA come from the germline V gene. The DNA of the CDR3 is TGTGCCAGCAGCCTCAGGGGATATAGCAATCAGCCCCAGCATTTT. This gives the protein CASSLRGYSNQPQHF.

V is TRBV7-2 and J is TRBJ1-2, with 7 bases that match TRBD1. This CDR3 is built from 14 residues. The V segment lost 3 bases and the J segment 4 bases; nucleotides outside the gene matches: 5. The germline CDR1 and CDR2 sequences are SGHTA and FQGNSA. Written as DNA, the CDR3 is TGTGCCAGCAGCTTCCAGACAGGGTCCTATGGCTACACCTTC. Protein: CASSFQTGSYGYTF.

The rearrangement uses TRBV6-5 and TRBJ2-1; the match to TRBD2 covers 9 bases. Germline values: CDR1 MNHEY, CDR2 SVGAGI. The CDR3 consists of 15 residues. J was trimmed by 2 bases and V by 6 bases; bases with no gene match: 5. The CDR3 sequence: CASSRSGGPYNEQFF. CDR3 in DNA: TGTGCCAGCAGCCGTAGCGGGGGTCCCTACAATGAGCAGTTCTTC.